This TCR beta chain was captured in a study of cytomegalovirus exposure and HLA in healthy donors. Study-wide results and caveats: Cytomegalovirus-associated TCR beta chains were listed, numbering 150 to 200. Specificity of a few CMV-associated chains for CMV antigens was verified in vitro.

Remarks on this clone: The antigen is not known.

Deletions cut 2 bases from V and 5 bases from J, with 13 bases between. Germline CDR1 reads LNHDA; CDR2 reads SQIVND (reference sequence). The CDR3 has 15 residues. Assay: immunoSEQ multiplex PCR; the TCRdb copy retains only in-frame clones and omits some. This table holds roughly 150,000 clones, around 87% found once. The sequenced material came from PBMCs. The chain recombines TRBV19 with TRBJ2-1; D is unclear. This clonotype originated in a man in his late teens or twenties in good health and CMV-seropositive. CDR3 in amino acids: CASSIRNSRDNEQFF. CDR3 DNA: TGTGCCAGTAGTATACGAAACAGTCGCGACAATGAGCAGTTCTTC.